This passage covers 31 T cell receptor beta chains from one sample sequenced in a study of T cell responses to AZD1222 COVID-19 vaccine. Sequenced by immunoSEQ multiplex PCR; TCRdb stores in-frame clones only, minus some. The sample shows 110,000 to 150,000 clones, roughly 90% of them seen only once. The source was peripheral blood, collected on day 0 of AZD1222 vaccination. The receptors originated from an adult in good health.

V is TRBV4-1 and J is TRBJ2-1, with D unresolved. The CDR3 is made up of 16 amino acids. Germline V CDR1 and CDR2: MGHRA, YSYEKL. V dropped 0 bases and J dropped 0 bases, with 9 bases sitting between them. Here the CDR3 reads CASSQDSASSYNEQFF. CDR3 nucleotides: TGCGCCAGCAGCCAAGACAGCGCGAGCTCCTACAATGAGCAGTTCTTC.

In nucleotides, the CDR3 is TGTGCCAGCAGCCGAGAGGGTAAATCCTACGAGCAGTACTTC. Its protein product is CASSREGKSYEQYF. The chain uses TRBV7-8 and TRBJ2-7; the D gene is possibly TRBD2 (5 bases). The CDR3 extends over 14 amino acids. The V and J ends lost 5 bases and 1 base respectively, with 12 bases between them. From germline, CDR1 is SGHVS and CDR2 FQNEAQ.

The V call is TRBV24-1, the J call TRBJ1-2; a weak D match, TRBD1 (5 bases). This CDR3 is built from 14 residues. Per the germline V gene, CDR1 is KGHDR and CDR2 is SFDVKD. Trimming left V 4 bases short and J 4 bases short, with 12 bases between. CDR3 nucleotide sequence: TGTGCCACCAGTGAGTGGGACGTTGCCTATGGCTACACCTTC. Encoded protein: CATSEWDVAYGYTF.

V is TRBV5-1 and J is TRBJ2-7; D is perhaps TRBD1 or TRBD2 (5 bases each). Germline V gene lookup returns CDR1 SGHRS and CDR2 YFSETQ. The CDR3 is 12 amino acids. Deletions cut 4 bases from V and 6 bases from J, with 11 bases between. Here the CDR3 DNA reads TGCGCCAGCAGCCATCCGGGACCCGAGCAGTACTTC. Translated: CASSHPGPEQYF.

This clone was counted a single time. CDR3 residues: CASSYSGGAGEKLFF. The CDR3 nucleotides are TGTGCCAGCAGTTACTCGGGAGGGGCTGGAGAAAAACTGTTTTTT. The rearrangement links TRBV6-5 to TRBJ1-4; D might be TRBD1 (5 bases). V was cut by 0 bases and J by 8 bases, with 13 bases left in between. Germline-derived CDR1 and CDR2 are MNHEY and SVGAGI. This CDR3 is 15 amino acids long.

The chain recombines TRBV29-1 with TRBJ1-2, with 9 bases lining up with TRBD1. CDR1 and CDR2 from the germline V gene are SQVTM and ANQGSEA. This CDR3 comprises 14 residues. Trimming cost V 0 bases and J 5 bases; bases outside gene matches: 4. DNA of the CDR3: TGCAGCGTTGAAGATCCGGGACAGGGTTATGGCTACACCTTC. It codes for CSVEDPGQGYGYTF.

A few counts support this clone. The chain joins TRBV5-4 to TRBJ2-2; 7 nucleotides line up with TRBD2. The CDR3 is 15 residues long. The ends lost 2 bases at V and 1 base at J; junction bases unmatched: 2. The germline gives CDR1 SGHNT, CDR2 YYREEE (reference sequence). For the CDR3, the DNA is TGTGCCAGCAGCTTCGGGGGGAAGAACACCGGGGAGCTGTTTTTT. Protein product: CASSFGGKNTGELFF.

This chain joins TRBV7-9 and TRBJ1-2, with TRBD1 matching 7 bases. J gave up 1 base and V 5 bases, and 4 bases lay outside the gene matches. From germline, CDR1 is SEHNR and CDR2 FQNEAQ (reference sequence). This CDR3 is 14 amino acids long. The CDR3 spells CASSVGQINYGYTF. DNA for the CDR3: TGTGCCAGCAGCGTGGGACAGATTAACTATGGCTACACCTTC. Using reference TRBV7-9 and TRBJ1-2 for the parts outside the CDR3, the full variable domain is DTGVSQNPRHKITKRGQNVTFRCDPISEHNRLYWYRQTLGQGPEFLTYFQNEAQLEKSRLLSDRFSAERPKGSFSTLEIQRTEQGDSAMYLCASSVGQINYGYTFGSGTRLTVV.

The V gene is TRBV4-2, the J gene TRBJ1-1, with D tentatively TRBD1 (6 bases). The V gene's germline CDR1 is LGHNA and CDR2 YNFKEQ. Trimming cost V 1 base and J 1 base, with 10 bases left between them. The CDR3 totals 15 residues. CDR3 nucleotide sequence: TGTGCCAGCAGCCAAGCCCCGGGACAGAACACTGAAGCTTTCTTT. It translates to CASSQAPGQNTEAFF.

V and J are TRBV18 and TRBJ2-1; 13 positions agree with TRBD2. Germline CDR1 reads KGHSH; CDR2 reads LQKENI. The CDR3 length is 17 residues. V was clipped by 3 bases and J by 3 bases; unmatched bases: 5. The CDR3 spells CASSPGLAGRGYNEQFF. Here the CDR3 DNA reads TGTGCCAGCTCACCGGGACTAGCGGGGAGGGGCTACAATGAGCAGTTCTTC.

This clone has just one count. The rearrangement joins TRBV14 to TRBJ1-1; D remains unclear. Germline V gives CDR1 SGHDN, CDR2 FVKESK. Trimming removed 0 bases at V and 8 bases at J, with 7 bases between. This CDR3 is 12 amino acids long. Here the CDR3 reads CASSQDRFEAFF. The DNA of the CDR3 is TGTGCCAGCAGCCAAGACAGATTCGAAGCTTTCTTT.

This sequence joins TRBV9 and TRBJ1-6; TRBD1 is a possible D gene (5 bases). Germline V CDR1 and CDR2: SGDLS, YYNGEE. The V and J ends lost 0 bases and 6 bases respectively, with 7 bases between them. CDR3 length: 14 amino acids. The CDR3 loop reads CASSVAGANSPLHF. CDR3 nucleotide sequence: TGTGCCAGCAGCGTAGCTGGGGCTAATTCACCCCTCCACTTT.

The gene calls are TRBV24-1 and TRBJ1-5; 7 positions match TRBD1. The germline gives CDR1 KGHDR, CDR2 SFDVKD. The CDR3 is 15 amino acids. J lost 4 bases, V lost 3 bases, and 5 bases had no gene match. CDR3 sequence: CATSDRTGENQPQHF. For the CDR3, the DNA is TGTGCCACCAGTGATCGGACAGGAGAAAATCAGCCCCAGCATTTT.

Regarding this clone: Within the sample, other DNA sequences also encode this same CDR3. This chain joins TRBV30 and TRBJ2-3; D remains ambiguous. This CDR3 contains 14 residues. The ends were cut back, 0 bases at V and 2 bases at J, with 9 bases in the middle. Germline V gene sequence: CDR1 GTSNPN, CDR2 SVGIG (reference sequence). The CDR3 loop is CAWSVRRDTDTQYF. The CDR3, as DNA: TGTGCCTGGAGTGTACGAAGGGACACAGATACGCAGTATTTT.

The chain couples TRBV20-1 to TRBJ2-1, with D hard to call. The length of the CDR3 is 16 residues. V dropped 3 bases and J dropped 6 bases, with 21 bases sitting between them. The germline gives CDR1 DFQATT, CDR2 SNEGSKA (reference sequence). The CDR3 sequence: CSASTATPDGPNEQFF. The CDR3 DNA follows: TGCAGTGCTAGTACGGCTACTCCAGATGGGCCCAATGAGCAGTTCTTC.

The gene calls are TRBV3-1 (or the pseudogene TRBV3-2) and TRBJ1-4; tentative D call: TRBD1 (5 bases). The CDR3 loop spans 13 amino acids. Looked up from germline, CDR1 is LGHDT and CDR2 is YNNKEL (reference sequence). Between the trimmed V and J ends, which lost 7 bases and 3 bases, there was a span of 9 bases. The chain's CDR3 is CASTRGSNEKLFF. The CDR3, as DNA: TGTGCCAGCACTAGGGGATCTAATGAAAAACTGTTTTTT.

This clone has just one count. The CDR3 DNA is TGTGCCAGCTCCCCTCGGACAGGGGGCATCTATGGCTACACCTTC. As protein: CASSPRTGGIYGYTF. V usage is TRBV6-5 and J usage is TRBJ1-2; 11 bases map to TRBD1. The ends lost 8 bases at V and 4 bases at J; junction bases unmatched: 9. The V gene's germline CDR1 is MNHEY and CDR2 SVGAGI. This CDR3 comprises 15 residues.

The chain couples TRBV10-3 to TRBJ1-1; tentatively, D is TRBD1 (5 bases). The CDR3 extends over 12 amino acids. The V end lost 8 bases, the J end lost 4 bases, and 11 bases lay between the germline ends. Germline-derived CDR1 and CDR2 are ENHRY and SYGVKD. CDR3 in DNA: TGTGCCATCCTCCGGGGGGGCACTGAAGCTTTCTTT. Amino acids: CAILRGGTEAFF.

The V gene is TRBV5-1, the J gene TRBJ1-1; 9 positions match TRBD1. V lost 3 bases and J lost 4; bases outside the gene matches: 7. The CDR3 totals 15 residues. Germline-derived CDR1 and CDR2 are SGHRS and YFSETQ. CDR3 coding DNA: TGCGCCAGCAGCTCAACCGGGACAGGGACCACTGAAGCTTTCTTT. Protein sequence: CASSSTGTGTTEAFF.

The genes are TRBV9 and TRBJ2-1; 11 positions agree with TRBD2. This CDR3 is built from 14 residues. V gave up 3 bases and J gave up 9 bases; unmatched junction bases: 5. Germline V lookup: CDR1 SGDLS, CDR2 YYNGEE. CDR3 protein: CASSASGRSGEQFF. In DNA, the CDR3 is TGTGCCAGCAGCGCTAGCGGGAGGTCAGGTGAGCAGTTCTTC.

The J gene is TRBJ2-7, the V gene TRBV14; D remains ambiguous. Trimming left V 2 bases short and J 6 bases short, with 11 bases between. From germline, CDR1 is SGHDN and CDR2 FVKESK. The CDR3 runs 13 residues. Written as DNA, the CDR3 is TGTGCCAGCAGCCAAACCCCCCTGAGCGAGCAGTACTTC. Translated: CASSQTPLSEQYF.

The chain employs TRBV4-3 and TRBJ1-2, with TRBD1 identical over 7 bases. Germline V gene data show CDR1 as LGHNA and CDR2 as YSLEER. CDR3 length: 17 residues. Trimming took 1 base from V and 2 from J; bases not matched to a gene: 10. The CDR3 DNA is TGCGCCAGCAGCCAAGCCGCCGCAGGGGGACTCAACTATGGCTACACCTTC. Its protein product is CASSQAAAGGLNYGYTF.

The J gene is TRBJ2-1, the V gene TRBV4-3; 9 bases are a match to TRBD2. The CDR3 has 15 amino acids. Germline V lookup: CDR1 LGHNA, CDR2 YSLEER. V was clipped by 4 bases and J by 6 bases; unmatched bases: 7. The CDR3 DNA is TGCGCCAGCAGCCCGGGGCTAGCGGGGATCAATGAGCAGTTCTTC. It encodes CASSPGLAGINEQFF.

The rearrangement joins TRBV2 to TRBJ1-1; D is possibly TRBD1 (5 bases). Germline assignment: CDR1 SNHLY and CDR2 FYNNEI. Trimming stripped 7 bases from V and 4 bases from J, with 13 bases between. There are 13 residues in the CDR3. For the CDR3, the DNA is TGTGCCAGCACGCAGGGCACCTTCACTGAAGCTTTCTTT. Translation: CASTQGTFTEAFF. The whole variable domain, filled in from reference TRBV2 and TRBJ1-1, reads EPEVTQTPSHQVTQMGQEVILRCVPISNHLYFYWYRQILGQKVEFLVSFYNNEISEKSEIFDDQFSVERPDGSNFTLKIRSTKLEDSAMYFCASTQGTFTEAFFGQGTRLTVV.

This chain connects TRBV18 to TRBJ1-6; no definite D call. V was trimmed by 9 bases and J by 0 bases, leaving 6 bases between them. Germline CDR1 KGHSH, CDR2 LQKENI. CDR3 size: 13 residues. This chain's CDR3 is CASSSSYNSPLHF. The DNA for the CDR3 is TGTGCCAGTTCCAGCTCCTATAATTCACCCCTCCACTTT.

This clone was counted once. The chain couples TRBV29-1 to TRBJ2-3, with 10 bases matching TRBD2. After removal of 3 bases from V and 4 bases from J, the junction contained 4 bases not matched to a gene. CDR1 and CDR2 from the germline V gene are SQVTM and ANQGSEA. CDR3 length equals 14 residues. In nucleotides, the CDR3 is TGCAGCGTTGAGGGACTAGCGATGGCAGATACGCAGTATTTT. Translation gives CSVEGLAMADTQYF.

This sequence joins TRBV19 and TRBJ1-3; D unclear. The CDR3 contains 16 residues. Germline V gene data show CDR1 as LNHDA and CDR2 as SQIVND (reference sequence). Trimming took off 3 bases at V and 2 bases at J, with 14 bases between the two ends. CDR3 region: CASSIRLGRTGNTIYF. The CDR3 DNA reads as TGTGCCAGTAGTATTAGATTGGGAAGAACTGGAAACACCATATATTTT.

This clone has only a few counts. J is TRBJ1-5 and V is TRBV7-9; TRBD1 might be the D (5 bases). Trimming removed 5 bases at V and 2 bases at J, with 13 bases between. The germline CDR1 and CDR2 sequences are SEHNR and FQNEAQ (reference sequence). The CDR3 consists of 15 residues. CDR3 nucleotides: TGTGCCAGCAGCCCCGGGGGGGGACGCAATCAGCCCCAGCATTTT. It yields the protein CASSPGGGRNQPQHF. Full variable domain (remainder filled in from reference TRBV7-9 and TRBJ1-5): DTGVSQNPRHKITKRGQNVTFRCDPISEHNRLYWYRQTLGQGPEFLTYFQNEAQLEKSRLLSDRFSAERPKGSFSTLEIQRTEQGDSAMYLCASSPGGGRNQPQHFGDGTRLSIL.

The chain couples TRBV27 to TRBJ1-1, with 7 positions matching TRBD1. V shed 6 bases and J 0 bases; nucleotides not matched to a gene: 7. CDR1 MNHEY and CDR2 SMNVEV come from the germline V gene (reference sequence). The CDR3 has 15 residues. CDR3 coding DNA: TGTGCCAGCAGGCTAGGGACAGTTATGAACACTGAAGCTTTCTTT. Protein: CASRLGTVMNTEAFF.

The chain combines TRBV15 with TRBJ1-2; no reliable D call. The CDR3 is 15 residues long. V dropped 1 base and J dropped 4 bases, with 13 bases sitting between them. Germline values: CDR1 LNHNV, CDR2 YYDKDF (reference sequence). In nucleotides, the CDR3 is TGTGCCACCAGCAGAGTCCGGGCCCGTAGCTATGGCTACACCTTC. Its protein is CATSRVRARSYGYTF.

The chain has TRBV28 and TRBJ1-5, with D possibly TRBD1 on 6 matching bases. Germline-derived CDR1 and CDR2 are MDHEN and SYDVKM. The ends were cut back, 6 bases at V and 6 bases at J, with 24 bases in the middle. This CDR3 comprises 17 residues. The CDR3 reads CASRNPTISRGSQPQHF. The CDR3 DNA reads TGTGCCAGCAGAAACCCCACAATATCCAGGGGAAGTCAGCCCCAGCATTTT.